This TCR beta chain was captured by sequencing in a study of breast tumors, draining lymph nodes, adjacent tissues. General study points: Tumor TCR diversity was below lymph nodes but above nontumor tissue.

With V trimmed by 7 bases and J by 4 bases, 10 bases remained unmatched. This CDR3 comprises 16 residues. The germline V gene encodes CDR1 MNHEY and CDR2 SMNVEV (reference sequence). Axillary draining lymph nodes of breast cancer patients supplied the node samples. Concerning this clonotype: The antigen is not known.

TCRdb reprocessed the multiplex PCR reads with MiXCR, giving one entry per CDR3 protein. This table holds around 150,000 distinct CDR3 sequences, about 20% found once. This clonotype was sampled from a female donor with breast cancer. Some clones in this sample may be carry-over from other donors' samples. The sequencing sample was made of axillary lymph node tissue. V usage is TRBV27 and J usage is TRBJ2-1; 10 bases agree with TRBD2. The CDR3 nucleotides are TGTGCCAGCATCCCCTCTAGCGGGAGAAGGTACAATGAGCAGTTCTTC. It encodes CASIPSSGRRYNEQFF.